This T cell receptor beta chain was retrieved from a study of glioma-infiltrating T cells after dendritic cell vaccination listed by TCRdb under 2016. For the wider study: A cohort of roughly 15 glioblastoma patients from Phase I and II dendritic cell vaccination trials was included, of whom 9 were newly diagnosed and 6 had recurrent disease. Between 2003 and 2012, the patients were given dendritic cell vaccination pulsed with autologous tumor lysate. The vaccine consisted of monocyte-derived dendritic cells cultured about 7 days with IL-4 and GM-CSF, then pulsed overnight with autologous tumor lysate. Each patient was given three intradermal dendritic cell vaccine injections, spaced two weeks apart, in the arm below the axilla. Deep sequencing of TCR beta CDR3 regions was used to quantify tumor-infiltrating lymphocyte content and compare tumor and blood repertoires in dendritic cell-vaccinated glioblastoma patients. Survival after dendritic cell vaccination was correlated with TCR sequencing metrics, including TIL content and tumor-blood repertoire overlap. What the authors observed across the whole study: The TCR overlap response model with three groups was called speculative and said to need prospective validation. The cohort was small and heterogeneous, few patients had complete blood and tumor sets, and even fewer had initial-recurrent tumor pairs. After dendritic cell vaccination, a higher estimated pretreatment TIL content predicted longer time to progression and overall survival. No direct relationship between TCR clonality and survival was found, suggesting a diverse polyclonal response may matter.

Worth noting for this clone: Its antigen specificity is not known. No quality values exist for individual bases; no much larger clone is one base distant.

TCRB CDR3 regions were amplified from about 2 ug genomic DNA, or all available DNA if less, using the immunoSEQ assay. The multiplex PCR employed 60 forward primers targeting TCR V beta segments and 13 reverse primers targeting J beta segments. To estimate reads per starting template, synthetic control templates were spiked into each sample at limiting dilution. The Illumina HiSeq System generated 87 bp sequencing reads. In the source study's methods: PCR and sequencing errors were removed by a nearest neighbor algorithm that merged closely related sequences. TCR overlap was measured as the percentage of unique tumor TCR beta sequences also present in the same patient's peripheral blood. The immuneACCESS repertoire file appears here via TCRdb, limited to in-frame rearrangements. These files lack a portion of the clones; in checked studies, under half of the deficit traces to unresolved V genes, and the cause of the others is not known. V and J calls and clone size are given by that table; D and trimming were obtained from the DNA. The sample table holds about 76,000 clones, of which around nine tenths were seen once. The ten largest clones capture about 2.3% of the sample.

In the paper's terms, the time point label means: after dendritic cell vaccination, including at tumor progression/relapse. Selection of patients required sufficient residual fresh-frozen tumor tissue and over two years of available survival data. Although molecular status otherwise differed among the glioblastoma patients, no patient had an isocitrate dehydrogenase mutation. PBMC collection took place before vaccination, two weeks after the third vaccination, and at tumor progression if progression occurred. Genomic DNA was extracted with the Qiagen DNeasy Blood extraction Kit. The germline V gene encodes CDR1 SQVTM and CDR2 ANQGSEA. V lost 2 bases and J lost 1 base, and the count of bases not matched to a germline gene is 10. Including cysteine and phenylalanine, the CDR3 has 17 amino acids. The sequence is cut down to CDR3 DNA, 51 bases in frame from base 1.

The starting material was blood, obtained after dendritic cell vaccination. The rearranged chain carries TRBV29-1 and TRBJ2-3; 9 central bases correspond to TRBD2. The sequence was obtained from a human donor with glioblastoma. The nucleotide sequence is TGCAGCGTTGAATCGGTAGCGGGAGCACGGGGCACAGATACGCAGTATTTT. This is translated as CSVESVAGARGTDTQYF.